This TCR beta chain was recorded in a study of OX40 agonist ivuxolimab in advanced cancers. Overall study: Cohort: more than 75% men, mean age approximately 64, aged roughly 23 to 90. Previous treatment with anti-PD-1, anti-PD-L1 or anti-CTLA-4 therapy was allowed; 35% to 50% had received some. A partial response was reached by three patients: one with hepatocellular carcinoma and two with cutaneous melanoma.

CDR1 is LNHDA, CDR2 SQIVND, per germline (reference sequence). This CDR3 has 14 residues. V lost 7 bases and J 8 bases, leaving 20 bases between the germline ends. The assay was immunoSEQ multiplex PCR, and TCRdb's table has in-frame clones only and misses some. The table records fewer than 30,000 clones, about 85% of them present only once. This chain links TRBV19 with TRBJ1-2, with D tentatively TRBD1 (6 bases). The receptor was derived from an adult with an advanced solid tumor such as melanoma, head and neck, liver or kidney cancer. The sequences come from CD4+ or CD8+ T cells sorted from blood, collected in a trial of the OX40 agonist ivuxolimab. CDR3 loop: CASTTPPGGQGYTF. Written as DNA, the CDR3 is TGTGCCAGTACCACTCCGCCGGGGGGGCAAGGCTACACCTTC. Based on the CDR3 plus reference TRBV19 and TRBJ1-2, the full variable domain is DGGITQSPKYLFRKEGQNVTLSCEQNLNHDAMYWYRQDPGQGLRLIYYSQIVNDFQKGDIAEGYSVSREKKESFPLTVTSAQKNPTAFYLCASTTPPGGQGYTFGSGTRLTVV.